This T cell receptor (beta chain) was documented in a study of blood T cell repertoires in COVID-19. About the study: COVID-19 samples from acute and convalescent phases originated in the United States, Italy and Spain. Nucleic acid was either cDNA or gDNA, and it came from T cells, B-cell-depleted T cells, or PBMCs.

The J segment lost 7 bases and the V segment lost 0 bases, leaving 8 bases of the junction unmatched. This CDR3 region has 17 residues. The germline V gene encodes CDR1 KGHSH and CDR2 LQKENI. The authors' processing: Amplification with reference gene primers provided the estimates of nucleated cell counts. Sequencing was performed with immunoSEQ multiplex PCR; in TCRdb, only in-frame clones are kept and a portion is missing. For V, J and clone size, that table is used; D and trimming come from the DNA. The repertoire holds 65,000 to 100,000 clones, with 80% to 90% as singletons. The sequenced material came from peripheral blood. The V call is TRBV18, the J call TRBJ2-1, with TRBD1 matching over 11 bases. The sequence was collected from a woman over 75 with acute or convalescent COVID-19. CDR3 in amino acids: CASSPPYGQGARNEQFF. Written as DNA, the CDR3 is TGTGCCAGCTCACCACCTTATGGACAGGGGGCGCGGAATGAGCAGTTCTTC.